This is a list of T cell receptor beta chains from one sample in a study of shared clonotypes between healthy human individuals. Data came from immunoSEQ multiplex PCR; TCRdb stores just in-frame clones and leaves some out. Among 400,000 to 500,000 clones, 70% to 85% were seen once, and the ten largest hold around 12%. The specimen was PBMCs. These receptors originate from a woman aged 40 to 55 in good health. Some clones in this sample may be carry-over from other donors' samples. The conserved cysteine and the conserved F or W are not part of the CDR3 here. Fields, in order: J gene, V gene, CDR3 protein.

J gene: TRBJ1-2
V gene: TRBV5-4
CDR3 protein: ASSLTGVNYGYT

J gene: TRBJ1-2
V gene: TRBV29-1
CDR3 protein: SDTRDSYGYT

J gene: TRBJ1-4
V gene: TRBV9
CDR3 protein: ASSSRGQVGEKLF

J gene: TRBJ2-1
V gene: TRBV28
CDR3 protein: ASSGLARNEQF

J gene: TRBJ2-3
V gene: TRBV6-4
CDR3 protein: ASRRTSGGPDTQY

J gene: TRBJ2-1
V gene: TRBV9
CDR3 protein: ASSVRGGSDYNEQF

J gene: NA
V gene: TRBV14
CDR3 protein: ASTLAGGTSEQY

J gene: TRBJ2-5
V gene: TRBV15
CDR3 protein: ATSTRQGPRGETQY

J gene: TRBJ1-2
V gene: TRBV19
CDR3 protein: ASNQGDQTYGYT

J gene: TRBJ1-4
V gene: TRBV7-9
CDR3 protein: ASSLVGGRDRDEKLF

J gene: TRBJ2-2
V gene: TRBV6-5
CDR3 protein: ASSSLGGGVTGELF

J gene: TRBJ2-2
V gene: TRBV10-2
CDR3 protein: ASMSYWLANNTGELF

J gene: TRBJ2-3
V gene: TRBV15
CDR3 protein: ATERADTQY

J gene: TRBJ1-2
V gene: TRBV5-4
CDR3 protein: ASSLGRQEDYT

J gene: TRBJ1-1
V gene: TRBV27
CDR3 protein: ASSSIISWGTEAF

J gene: TRBJ1-1
V gene: TRBV5-6
CDR3 protein: ASSLERGTTEAF

J gene: TRBJ2-5
V gene: TRBV6-6
CDR3 protein: ASSRTSGMETQY

J gene: TRBJ2-7
V gene: TRBV4-1
CDR3 protein: ASSLPTSGAYEQY

J gene: TRBJ2-4
V gene: TRBV7-9
CDR3 protein: ASSQVPGAKNIQY

J gene: TRBJ2-7
V gene: TRBV5-4
CDR3 protein: ASSLPRVRQGKSYEQY

J gene: TRBJ1-5
V gene: TRBV30
CDR3 protein: AWSTGPRGNQPQH

J gene: TRBJ2-1
V gene: TRBV29-1
CDR3 protein: SVEPRRTGTTNDEQF

J gene: TRBJ2-7
V gene: TRBV15
CDR3 protein: ATSRDWFNEQY

J gene: TRBJ1-5
V gene: TRBV2
CDR3 protein: ASSGTTGDSQPQH

J gene: TRBJ1-2
V gene: TRBV2
CDR3 protein: ASSGFGYT

J gene: TRBJ2-7
V gene: TRBV11-1
CDR3 protein: ASSPFSGTSSYEQY

J gene: TRBJ2-2
V gene: TRBV4-1
CDR3 protein: ASSPKPHPGLAGGSNTGELF

J gene: TRBJ1-1
V gene: TRBV6-1
CDR3 protein: ASSREAF

J gene: TRBJ1-6
V gene: TRBV7-3
CDR3 protein: ASSLRDSDNSPLH

J gene: NA
V gene: TRBV7-9
CDR3 protein: ASSSGNEQY

J gene: TRBJ2-7
V gene: TRBV7-3
CDR3 protein: ASSPQSGSYEQY

J gene: TRBJ2-5
V gene: TRBV11-2
CDR3 protein: ASSYLTSGSLETQY

J gene: TRBJ2-1
V gene: TRBV6-1
CDR3 protein: ASSGRAYNEQF

J gene: TRBJ1-1
V gene: TRBV7-9
CDR3 protein: ASMNIEGRTAEAF

J gene: TRBJ2-2
V gene: TRBV9
CDR3 protein: ASSVTPGTGELF

J gene: TRBJ2-1
V gene: TRBV2
CDR3 protein: ASRMNEQF

J gene: TRBJ2-1
V gene: TRBV9
CDR3 protein: ASSDPPLGGLAKNEQF

J gene: TRBJ2-2
V gene: TRBV10-3
CDR3 protein: AISEKGSFGELF

J gene: TRBJ2-5
V gene: TRBV28
CDR3 protein: ASSPHSGRGETQY

J gene: TRBJ1-3
V gene: TRBV5-4
CDR3 protein: ASSLGGERNTIY

J gene: TRBJ2-5
V gene: TRBV15
CDR3 protein: ATSRDAISGPQETQY

J gene: TRBJ1-1
V gene: TRBV10-3
CDR3 protein: ATTSDSRLMNTEAF

J gene: TRBJ1-5
V gene: TRBV28
CDR3 protein: ASSPWTGDSNQPQH

J gene: TRBJ1-5
V gene: TRBV4-1
CDR3 protein: ASSPSGAVNQPQH

J gene: TRBJ2-5
V gene: TRBV29-1
CDR3 protein: SVGFFSGSETQY

J gene: TRBJ1-1
V gene: TRBV18
CDR3 protein: ASFRQGAGTEAF

J gene: TRBJ2-7
V gene: TRBV7-3
CDR3 protein: ASSLTGGGDEQY

J gene: TRBJ1-1
V gene: TRBV7-8
CDR3 protein: ASSLSGTANTEAF

J gene: TRBJ1-4
V gene: TRBV27
CDR3 protein: ASSLHGQGLAATNEKLF

J gene: TRBJ2-3
V gene: TRBV5-6
CDR3 protein: ASGGRGLAGDYTDTQY

J gene: TRBJ1-6
V gene: TRBV5-4
CDR3 protein: ASSLGGREGSPLH

J gene: TRBJ2-7
V gene: TRBV5-1
CDR3 protein: ASSFIAGPAYEQY

J gene: TRBJ2-7
V gene: TRBV19
CDR3 protein: ASSSRQGSYEQY

J gene: TRBJ1-5
V gene: TRBV13
CDR3 protein: ASSFGTGGNQPQH

J gene: TRBJ1-1
V gene: TRBV6-5
CDR3 protein: ASSTTQGMNTEAF

J gene: TRBJ2-3
V gene: TRBV21-1
CDR3 protein: ASGVGFGYTDTQY

J gene: TRBJ2-2
V gene: TRBV7-2
CDR3 protein: ASSPTRTGVGFTGELF